The 12 T cell receptor beta chains below all came from one sample that was sequenced in a study of CD8 T cells in Susac syndrome. Random hexamers served to reverse transcribe roughly 0.45 to 1 ug RNA. In TCRdb, the immunoSEQ multiplex PCR reads were re-called with MiXCR into one record per CDR3 protein. The profile shows about 300,000 distinct CDR3 sequences, 70% to 90% of them singletons. Input material: CD8+ T cells from PBMCs. Receptors were obtained from a human donor with multiple sclerosis.

The V call is TRBV15, the J call TRBJ2-5; TRBD1 agrees at 9 bases. The junction had 12 bases not matched to a gene; V was cut back by 5 bases and J by 5 bases. This CDR3 has 16 amino acids. The germline V gene encodes CDR1 LNHNV and CDR2 YYDKDF (reference sequence). The CDR3 nucleotides read TGTGCCACCAGCGTGGATAGGGGGACAGGGAGCGAGACCCAGTACTTC. It translates to CATSVDRGTGSETQYF.

V and J are TRBV4-3 and TRBJ2-2; TRBD1 or TRBD2 may be the D gene (5 bases each). Germline V CDR1 and CDR2: LGHNA, YSLEER. The CDR3 is 13 amino acids. Trimming removed 6 bases from V and 6 bases from J, with 11 bases in between. The CDR3 DNA reads TGCGCCAGCAGTCAACGGGACGCCGGGGAGCTGTTTTTT. Protein product: CASSQRDAGELFF.

A remark on this clonotype: At one end, the junction sequence differs from germline, possibly due to a read error. The rearrangement links TRBV4-3 to TRBJ2-2, with D maybe TRBD2 (5 bases). Germline V gene data show CDR1 as LGHNA and CDR2 as YSLEER. The CDR3 is 17 residues long. DNA for the CDR3: TGCGCCAGCAGCCAAGATCACGGGATGTCGGGCACCGGGGAACTGTTTTTT. Translation gives CASSQDHGMSGTGELFF.

The V and J genes are TRBV4-2 and TRBJ2-2; 7 bases agree with TRBD1. CDR3 size: 15 residues. Germline V gives CDR1 LGHNA, CDR2 YNFKEQ. V gave up 0 bases and J gave up 5 bases; unmatched junction bases: 3. The CDR3 sequence: CASSQEQQGTGELFF. The CDR3 DNA is TGTGCCAGCAGCCAAGAACAACAGGGGACCGGGGAGCTGTTTTTT.

V and J are TRBV11-2 and TRBJ2-2, with 12 bases fitting TRBD2. CDR1 and CDR2 from the germline V gene are SGHAT and FQNNGV. The CDR3 has 17 amino acids. J was trimmed by 1 base and V by 4 bases; bases with no gene match: 4. The CDR3 reads CASSSWTSGENTGELFF. The DNA of the CDR3 is TGTGCCAGCAGCTCCTGGACTAGCGGGGAGAACACCGGGGAGCTGTTTTTT. Using reference TRBV11-2 and TRBJ2-2 for the parts outside the CDR3, the full variable domain is EAGVAQSPRYKIIEKRQSVAFWCNPISGHATLYWYQQILGQGPKLLIQFQNNGVVDDSQLPKDRFSAERLKGVDSTLKIQPAKLEDSAVYLCASSSWTSGENTGELFFGEGSRLTVL.

The V call is TRBV7-3, the J call TRBJ2-2; D unclear. The V gene's germline CDR1 is SGHTA and CDR2 FQGTGA. The CDR3 runs 15 residues. V gave up 5 bases and J gave up 0 bases, with 10 bases separating them. The CDR3 loop is CASSPSISNTGELFF. The DNA of the CDR3 is TGTGCCAGCAGCCCTTCTATCTCGAACACCGGGGAGCTGTTTTTT.

This chain joins TRBV19 and TRBJ1-1; D may be TRBD1 (5 bases). CDR3 size: 16 residues. Germline loops: CDR1 LNHDA, CDR2 SQIVND (reference sequence). V lost 4 bases to trimming and J lost 1 base, with 16 bases between them. CDR3 in DNA: TGTGCCAGTAGTACAGGACTCAGGGCCCGGAACACTGAAGCTTTCTTT. It yields the protein CASSTGLRARNTEAFF.

The chain couples TRBV6-5 to TRBJ1-1; D uncertain. The CDR3 has 13 residues. Germline lookup yields CDR1 MNHEY and CDR2 SVGAGI. Trimming took off 7 bases at V and 2 bases at J, with 11 bases between the two ends. CDR3 protein: CASITHGNTEAFF. CDR3 DNA sequence: TGTGCCAGCATAACTCATGGCAACACTGAAGCTTTCTTT.

This sequence joins TRBV14 and TRBJ1-3; D call uncertain. The V gene's germline CDR1 is SGHDN and CDR2 FVKESK. The CDR3 extends over 12 amino acids. V lost 4 bases to trimming and J lost 3 bases, with 4 bases between them. This chain's CDR3 is CASSLIGNTIYF. The CDR3 DNA reads TGTGCCAGCAGCCTAATTGGAAACACCATATATTTT.

The chain is built from TRBV9 and TRBJ1-1; no clear D gene. There are 12 residues in the CDR3. Germline V gives CDR1 SGDLS, CDR2 YYNGEE. Deletions cut 3 bases from V and 1 base from J, with 4 bases between. The CDR3 region is CASSDENTEAFF. Here the CDR3 DNA reads TGTGCCAGCAGCGACGAGAACACTGAAGCTTTCTTT.

This clonotype occurred a few times. The chain joins TRBV30 to TRBJ2-7, with 10 bases lining up with TRBD2. CDR3 length: 15 residues. With 0 bases clipped from V and 4 bases from J, the junction kept 6 bases outside the gene matches. Germline loops: CDR1 GTSNPN, CDR2 SVGIG (reference sequence). The CDR3 spells CAWSVGPSGGYEQYF. CDR3 DNA sequence: TGTGCCTGGAGTGTCGGGCCTAGCGGGGGATACGAGCAGTACTTC.

V is TRBV7-3 and J is TRBJ2-1, with TRBD2 matching 11 bases. Trimming took 0 bases from V and 4 from J; bases not matched to a gene: 5. CDR3 size: 17 residues. Germline CDR1 SGHTA, CDR2 FQGTGA. CDR3 nucleotide sequence: TGTGCCAGCAGCTTAACGGCGGGACTAGCGGCGTACAATGAGCAGTTCTTC. Translated: CASSLTAGLAAYNEQFF. The full variable domain, its missing parts supplied by reference TRBV7-3 and TRBJ2-1, is GAGVSQTPSNKVTEKGKYVELRCDPISGHTALYWYRQSLGQGPEFLIYFQGTGAADDSGLPNDRFFAVRPEGSVSTLKIQRTERGDSAVYLCASSLTAGLAAYNEQFFGPGTRLTVL.